One sample yielded the 28 T cell receptor beta chains listed below, sequenced in a study of blood T cells in healthy people across ages. The use of a sample-barcoded 5' primer and a J-beta primer mix characterized a second PCR of 7 to 11 cycles. TCRdb re-called the 5' RACE reads with MiXCR, one entry per CDR3 protein. Here the sample spans about 730,000 distinct CDR3 sequences, approximately 43% being singletons. Sequencing was carried out using blood. These receptors came from an older woman in good health.

The chain is built from TRBV12-5 and TRBJ2-1; 12 bases align to TRBD2. V was pared by 5 bases and J by 2 bases, with 7 bases of the junction left unmatched. This CDR3 comprises 17 residues. Germline V lookup: CDR1 LGHNT, CDR2 FRNRAP. CDR3 amino acids: CASGLRLAGDTYNEQFF. The CDR3 DNA is TGTGCTAGTGGTCTCCGACTAGCGGGAGACACCTACAATGAGCAGTTCTTC.

The chain joins TRBV30 to TRBJ2-1; a weak D match, TRBD2 (6 bases). The V end was cut by 7 bases, the J end by 0 bases, with 25 bases between. This CDR3 has 18 amino acids. Per the germline V gene, CDR1 is GTSNPN and CDR2 is SVGIG (reference sequence). CDR3 DNA sequence: TGTGCCTTCTTGGGGGGACTGTCCCTAGGGAGCTCCTACAATGAGCAGTTCTTC. This translates into CAFLGGLSLGSSYNEQFF.

This clonotype was seen many times. The V and J genes are TRBV10-3 and TRBJ2-1; 11 bases line up with TRBD2. CDR1 and CDR2 (germline): ENHRY, SYGVKD. Trimming cost V 8 bases and J 9 bases; bases outside gene matches: 6. The CDR3 is 13 amino acids. The CDR3 spells CAIGGTSGSEQFF. CDR3 coding DNA: TGTGCCATCGGGGGGACTAGCGGCTCTGAGCAGTTCTTC.

The rearrangement uses TRBV5-1 and TRBJ2-7; TRBD2 matches 10 bases. The CDR3 is 14 residues long. Germline V lookup: CDR1 SGHRS, CDR2 YFSETQ. The V gene end was trimmed by 4 bases and the J gene end by 1 base; junction bases not matched to a gene: 2. The CDR3 sequence is CASSGTSASYEQYF. The CDR3 DNA is TGCGCCAGCAGCGGGACTAGCGCTTCCTACGAGCAGTACTTC.

The sample holds many counts of this clonotype. The genes are TRBV7-2 and TRBJ2-3, with D hard to call. The CDR3 is made up of 11 amino acids. The V end was cut by 5 bases, the J end by 2 bases, with 2 bases between. Per germline, CDR1 SGHTA and CDR2 FQGNSA. In DNA form, the CDR3 reads TGTGCCAGCAGCCCCACAGATACGCAGTATTTT. It yields the protein CASSPTDTQYF. Variable domain in full (rest from reference TRBV7-2 and TRBJ2-3): GAGVSQSPSNKVTEKGKDVELRCDPISGHTALYWYRQSLGQGLEFLIYFQGNSAPDKSGLPSDRFSAERTGGSVSTLTIQRTQQEDSAVYLCASSPTDTQYFGPGTRLTVL.

Only a few counts were recorded for this clonotype. The gene calls are TRBV7-9 and TRBJ2-3; TRBD2 aligns across 7 bases. CDR3 size: 12 residues. V shed 7 bases, J shed 11 bases, and the junction held 9 bases outside the gene matches. The germline V gene has CDR1 SEHNR and CDR2 FQNEAQ (reference sequence). The CDR3 spells CASTTGLSKQYF. CDR3 DNA sequence: TGTGCCAGCACTACGGGACTATCAAAGCAGTATTTT.

There are many counts of this clonotype. V gene TRBV7-9 combines with J gene TRBJ2-5; 12 nucleotides agree with TRBD2. The CDR3 runs 15 residues. V lost 4 bases to trimming and J lost 2 bases; unmatched junction nucleotides: 2. The germline V gene has CDR1 SEHNR and CDR2 FQNEAQ (reference sequence). The CDR3: CASSSGLAGQETQYF. For the CDR3, the DNA is TGTGCCAGCAGCTCCGGACTAGCGGGACAAGAGACCCAGTACTTC.

In this sample, this clonotype turned up a few times. The V call is TRBV19, the J call TRBJ2-1; the D gene is possibly TRBD2 (6 bases). Trimming removed 3 bases at V and 13 bases at J, with 13 bases between. CDR1 and CDR2 (germline): LNHDA, SQIVND (reference sequence). The CDR3 is made up of 12 amino acids. The CDR3 nucleotides are TGTGCCAGTAGTATGCGGGAAGAAGTCCAGTTCTTC. Its protein is CASSMREEVQFF.

This clonotype was recorded many times. V usage is TRBV20-1 and J usage is TRBJ2-7, with 8 positions matching TRBD1. The CDR3 spans 13 residues. V lost 6 bases and J lost 1; bases outside the gene matches: 5. Germline V gene lookup returns CDR1 DFQATT and CDR2 SNEGSKA (reference sequence). CDR3 residues: CSAHRGDSYEQYF. CDR3 DNA sequence: TGCAGTGCCCACAGGGGGGATTCCTACGAGCAGTACTTC.

CDR3 coding DNA: TGCAGCGTTGCTGAAGTGGACAATGAGCAGTACTTC. Its translation: CSVAEVDNEQYF. The chain employs TRBV29-1 and TRBJ2-7; D is perhaps TRBD1 (5 bases). V lost 4 bases to trimming and J lost 7 bases, with 14 bases between them. CDR3 length: 12 amino acids. In germline, CDR1 is SQVTM, CDR2 ANQGSEA.

The chain carries TRBV6-5 and TRBJ1-2; D call uncertain. This CDR3 is 11 amino acids long. CDR1 and CDR2 from the germline V gene are MNHEY and SVGAGI. V lost 6 bases to trimming and J lost 6 bases, with 8 bases between them. CDR3: CASRDADGYTF. Here the CDR3 DNA reads TGTGCCAGCAGGGACGCCGATGGCTACACCTTC.

The V and J genes are TRBV20-1 and TRBJ2-1, with unresolved D. The V gene's germline CDR1 is DFQATT and CDR2 SNEGSKA (reference sequence). V was shortened by 0 bases and J by 7 bases, with 7 bases between the two germline ends. This CDR3 is 12 amino acids long. In DNA form, the CDR3 reads TGCAGTGCTAGAGACAACAGTAATGAGCAGTTCTTC. Translated, it gives CSARDNSNEQFF.

The CDR3 DNA reads as TGTGCCACCCAATGGGACGGGGGCAACAATGAGCAGTTCTTC. The encoded protein is CATQWDGGNNEQFF. V usage is TRBV10-3 and J usage is TRBJ2-1; either TRBD1 or TRBD2 may supply D (6 bases each). Germline lookup yields CDR1 ENHRY and CDR2 SYGVKD. V lost 10 bases, J lost 5 bases, and 18 bases lay in between. The CDR3 totals 14 residues.

The CDR3 here is CASSPGSSHEQYF. For the CDR3, the DNA is TGTGCCAGCTCACCCGGGAGTTCTCACGAGCAGTACTTC. This chain joins TRBV18 and TRBJ2-7, with D tentatively TRBD2 (6 bases). The V end lost 3 bases, the J end lost 5 bases, and 11 bases lay between the germline ends. CDR3 length: 13 residues. CDR1 KGHSH and CDR2 LQKENI come from the germline V gene.

The chain employs TRBV30 and TRBJ2-5; D may be TRBD2 (5 bases). V was trimmed by 1 base and J by 5 bases, leaving 5 bases between them. Germline V lookup: CDR1 GTSNPN, CDR2 SVGIG (reference sequence). The CDR3 totals 11 residues. The CDR3 region has the DNA TGTGCCTGGAGTGAGCGGGAGACCCAGTACTTC. This sequence encodes CAWSERETQYF.

The chain employs TRBV3-1 and TRBJ2-4; perhaps TRBD2 as D (5 bases). CDR3 length: 14 residues. Trimming removed 2 bases from V and 4 bases from J, with 9 bases in between. Germline CDR1 LGHDT, CDR2 YNNKEL (reference sequence). CDR3 coding DNA: TGTGCCAGCAGCCAACGGGGTACGAAAAACATTCAGTACTTC. As protein: CASSQRGTKNIQYF.

The V call is TRBV7-2, the J call TRBJ2-6, with a possible D match to TRBD2 (6 bases). V was cut by 4 bases and J by 8 bases, with 15 bases left in between. This CDR3 comprises 15 residues. Germline V gene lookup returns CDR1 SGHTA and CDR2 FQGNSA. The CDR3, as DNA: TGTGCCAGCAGCTCCGGGGGACGGGGTCCCAACGTCCTGACTTTC. Translated: CASSSGGRGPNVLTF.

This chain connects TRBV7-6 to TRBJ2-1; 8 positions match TRBD2. Germline CDR1 SGHVS, CDR2 FNYEAQ. The CDR3 is made up of 14 amino acids. Unmatched junction bases numbered 4, after V lost 3 bases and J lost 6 bases. The CDR3 here is CASSFHGTSNEQFF. CDR3 nucleotides: TGTGCCAGCAGCTTCCACGGGACTAGCAATGAGCAGTTCTTC.

V gene TRBV24-1 combines with J gene TRBJ2-5, with TRBD2 matching 7 bases. CDR1 is KGHDR, CDR2 SFDVKD, per germline. The CDR3 runs to 16 residues. The J segment lost 10 bases and the V segment lost 3 bases, leaving 16 bases of the junction unmatched. The CDR3 DNA sequence: TGTGCCACCAGTGATGCCACTAGCGCCTACGGGGTCGTCCAGTACTTC. Its translation: CATSDATSAYGVVQYF.

This clonotype showed up just a few times. The genes are TRBV7-2 and TRBJ2-6, with a tentative D call TRBD1 (6 bases). Germline CDR1 SGHTA, CDR2 FQGNSA. Trimming took off 1 base at V and 2 bases at J, with 9 bases between the two ends. The CDR3 loop spans 16 amino acids. The CDR3 loop reads CASSLDPGAGANVLTF. The CDR3 nucleotides read TGTGCCAGCAGCTTAGACCCAGGGGCTGGGGCCAACGTCCTGACTTTC. The variable domain in full, with the rest retrieved from reference TRBV7-2 and TRBJ2-6, is GAGVSQSPSNKVTEKGKDVELRCDPISGHTALYWYRQSLGQGLEFLIYFQGNSAPDKSGLPSDRFSAERTGGSVSTLTIQRTQQEDSAVYLCASSLDPGAGANVLTFGAGSRLTVL.

The chain combines TRBV19 with TRBJ2-1; D is uncertain. The DNA matches TRBJ2-7 better at its end, which makes the J call doubtful. Per the germline V gene, CDR1 is LNHDA and CDR2 is SQIVND (reference sequence). There are 15 residues in the CDR3. The CDR3 region is CASTDGFSSYNEQYF. Here the CDR3 DNA reads TGTGCCAGTACGGACGGGTTCAGCTCCTACAATGAGCAGTACTTC.

The sample holds many counts of this clonotype. V gene TRBV29-1 combines with J gene TRBJ2-5, with unresolved D. Germline assignment: CDR1 SQVTM and CDR2 ANQGSEA. V was cut by 1 base and J by 5 bases, with 11 bases left in between. This CDR3 has 13 amino acids. CDR3 amino acids: CSVEGPGLETQYF. The CDR3 DNA is TGCAGCGTTGAAGGGCCAGGCCTGGAGACCCAGTACTTC.

Remarks on this clonotype: At one of its ends the junction is not consistent with the germline gene, which may arise from a read error. This chain links TRBV9 with TRBJ1-6; D is perhaps TRBD1 (5 bases). There are 16 residues in the CDR3. The germline gives CDR1 SGDLS, CDR2 YYNGEE. The CDR3 loop is CASGVEVAGNNSPLHF. The CDR3 DNA reads TGTGCCAGCGGCGTAGAGGTGGCAGGGAATAATTCACCCCTCCACTTT.

This chain uses TRBV11-2 with TRBJ2-1; 9 bases are a match to TRBD2. The J call could be wrong; TRBJ2-7 is a better fit for the DNA end. The CDR3 extends over 15 amino acids. The germline CDR1 and CDR2 sequences are SGHAT and FQNNGV. The CDR3 DNA is TGTGCCAGCAGCGACGCTAGCGGGGCCTACAATGAGCAGTACTTC. The encoded protein is CASSDASGAYNEQYF.

This clonotype was recorded at least ten times. This chain joins TRBV4-2 and TRBJ1-1; TRBD1 agrees at 10 bases. The germline V gene encodes CDR1 LGHNA and CDR2 YNFKEQ. CDR3 length equals 18 residues. V was clipped by 0 bases and J by 2 bases; unmatched bases: 9. As DNA, the CDR3 is TGTGCCAGCAGCCAAGATGACCCCCGACAGGGGGCTAACACTGAAGCTTTCTTT. Translating gives CASSQDDPRQGANTEAFF.

Only a few counts were recorded for this clonotype. J is TRBJ2-4 and V is TRBV20-1; unclear D gene. The J call is in doubt because the DNA end fits TRBJ2-7 better. Germline CDR1 reads DFQATT; CDR2 reads SNEGSKA (reference sequence). The CDR3 runs to 11 residues. CDR3 protein: CSASAPGEQYF. The CDR3 DNA sequence: TGCAGTGCCTCGGCGCCAGGCGAGCAGTACTTC.

V usage is TRBV5-1 and J usage is TRBJ2-7; D is perhaps TRBD1 (5 bases). This CDR3 contains 15 residues. Germline V gene lookup returns CDR1 SGHRS and CDR2 YFSETQ. The ends were cut back, 6 bases at V and 2 bases at J, with 18 bases in the middle. The CDR3 region has the DNA TGCGCCAGCATGCAGGGCCTCGGATTGACCTACGAGCAGTACTTC. It encodes CASMQGLGLTYEQYF.

The rearrangement joins TRBV20-1 to TRBJ2-3; perhaps D is TRBD1 or TRBD2 (6 bases each). The CDR3 is 14 residues long. Between the trimmed V and J ends, which lost 6 bases and 2 bases, there was a span of 15 bases. CDR1 is DFQATT, CDR2 SNEGSKA, per germline (reference sequence). The CDR3 spells CSATPGAPTDTQYF. CDR3 in DNA: TGCAGTGCCACCCCGGGGGCCCCCACAGATACGCAGTATTTT.